This TCR beta chain was recovered during a study of beta chain features in type 1 diabetes. Study results and limitations: At VDJ recombination sites, type 1 diabetes patients had fewer insertions and more deleted nucleotides. Possible PCR preference for shorter templates applied equally to patients and controls. There was a possibility that cDNA sequencing over-represented cells with high TCR expression. Shortening that was moderate but significant affected the TCRB CDR3s of Type 1 diabetes patients in all four CD4+ subsets.

Sequencing targeted expressed TCRB transcripts, as all isolated RNA had been reverse transcribed. Profiled with immunoSEQ multiplex PCR; TCRdb holds only in-frame clones, not every one. Among 640,000 or so clones listed, over 12% were seen once. This clone was observed a few times. The antigen remains undetermined. Other nucleotide sequences in the sample specify the same CDR3. CDR3 length equals 13 residues. The germline gives CDR1 SNHLY, CDR2 FYNNEI. The V gene lost 1 base and the J gene lost 4 bases, with 7 bases spanning the gap. Averaging roughly 0.12 L, one heparinised blood draw came from each individual donor.

The chain has TRBV2 and TRBJ2-5, with D uncertain. This receptor was identified in a man between 18 and 35 years old with type 1 diabetes. Sample: naive CD4+ T cells from blood. The CDR3 here is CASSEDLGETQYF. In nucleotides, the CDR3 is TGTGCCAGCAGTGAAGACCTGGGAGAGACCCAGTACTTC.